This T cell receptor beta chain was captured by sequencing in a study of T cells after yellow fever vaccination (dated by TCRdb to 2018 to 2020). At the level of the whole study: The SMART-Seq v4 Ultra Low Input RNA kit was used to prepare libraries from fractions with low cell numbers. To track T-cell clones before and after primary and booster YFV17D yellow fever vaccination, bulk TCR alpha and beta repertoires were sequenced longitudinally. Two healthy male donors, one aged 18 to 30 and one aged 30 to 40 years, were included in the cohort. Bulk PBMC replicates and cell subsets were isolated from blood drawn at multiple timepoints before and after both primary and secondary immunization. Study-wide conclusions, independent of this receptor: Compared with the primary T-cell response, the secondary T-cell response was faster but weaker, reaching its peak on day 5 rather than on day 15. After the booster, most clones that had expanded after primary vaccination were detected again (roughly 95% of CD4 and around nine tenths of CD8), suggesting broad maintenance of memory. Because the study included only a couple of donors, the extent to which the findings can be generalized is limited. A small fraction of clonotypes appeared in both the CD4 and CD8 compartments, likely as a result of convergent recombination. FACS-sorted repertoires could contain abundant contaminating clonotypes from the bulk population, so computational filtering was required.

Synthesis of TCR cDNA relied on 5'RACE template switching, a step that introduced a universal primer site along with unique molecular identifiers. cDNA synthesis was primed from both the TCR alpha and TCR beta constant segments. Library amplification involved two PCR steps, and the second step added sample barcodes and sequencing adapters. Libraries were sequenced on Illumina HiSeq 2500 (2x100 bp) or NovaSeq (2x150 bp). For the original study's pipeline: Demultiplexing of reads and collapsing into UMI consensus sequences were performed with MIGEC, and V(D)J alignment was carried out with MiXCR. Clonotypes responding to the vaccine were identified with edgeR on replicate PBMC samples, with the criteria of FDR below 0.01 and a log2 fold change above 5 up to day 15. Each bulk clonotype was labeled CD4 or CD8 based on which sequenced repertoire, CD4 or CD8, contained the clonotype at higher abundance. The public sequencing data were trimmed at Q25 with fastp and processed into clonotypes with MiXCR by TCRdb, which kept only in-frame beta chains. Every distinct CDR3 protein forms one entry, paired with its most common genes and DNA. In this record, the V and J calls reflect TCRdb's handling and not the investigators' own analysis. This sample has hundreds of thousands of distinct CDR3 sequences in its table, and roughly an eighth of those were observed once. The biggest ten clones account for 15% of the sample.

On this clonotype: The antigen it recognizes is unknown. No base qualities exist here, and no much larger clone lies one base off it.

This sample's treatment or condition label indicates: live attenuated yellow fever vaccine strain. At each blood-draw timepoint, two biological replicates of bulk PBMCs were collected. PBMCs were isolated from peripheral blood using a standard Ficoll-Paque protocol. TriZol was used to extract RNA from bulk PBMCs, CD4 and CD8 fractions, and dextramer-positive and dextramer-negative fractions. Material: PBMCs, obtained on the day of the yellow fever booster vaccination. The TCR comes from a man aged 25-45 years who received the YFV17D yellow fever vaccine.

CDR3 sequence: CASSLGPARDTQYF. In nucleotide form, the sequence is TGTGCCAGCAGCTTAGGTCCTGCACGAGATACGCAGTATTTT. Recombination connected TRBV7-2 to TRBJ2-3; a confident D gene designation cannot be given. The CDR3, from cysteine to phenylalanine, totals 14 residues. The only DNA kept is the CDR3, 42 bases in frame from the first base. CDR1 and CDR2 are read off the germline V gene as SGHTA and FQGNSA. V and J lose 1 base and 5 bases, and a span of 10 bases separates them.